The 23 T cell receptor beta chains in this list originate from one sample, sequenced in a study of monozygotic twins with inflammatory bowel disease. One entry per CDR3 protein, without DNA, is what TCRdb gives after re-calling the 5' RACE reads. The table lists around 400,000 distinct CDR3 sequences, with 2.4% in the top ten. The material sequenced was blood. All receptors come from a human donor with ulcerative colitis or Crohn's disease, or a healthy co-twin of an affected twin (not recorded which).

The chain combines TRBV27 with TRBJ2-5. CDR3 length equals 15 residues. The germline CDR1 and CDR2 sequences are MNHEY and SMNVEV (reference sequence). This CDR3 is CASSLNPSLQETQYF.

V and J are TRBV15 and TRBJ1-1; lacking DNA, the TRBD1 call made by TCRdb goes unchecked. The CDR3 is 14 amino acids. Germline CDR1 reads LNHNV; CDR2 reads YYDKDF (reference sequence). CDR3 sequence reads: CATSRDRAGTEAFF. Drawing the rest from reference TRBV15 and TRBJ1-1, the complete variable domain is DAMVIQNPRYQVTQFGKPVTLSCSQTLNHNVMYWYQQKSSQAPKLLFHYYDKDFNNEADTPDNFQSRRPNTSFCFLDIRSPGLGDTAMYLCATSRDRAGTEAFFGQGTRLTVV.

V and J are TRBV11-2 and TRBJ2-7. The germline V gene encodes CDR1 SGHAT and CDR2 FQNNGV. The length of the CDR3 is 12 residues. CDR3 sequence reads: CASSLSYTEEYF.

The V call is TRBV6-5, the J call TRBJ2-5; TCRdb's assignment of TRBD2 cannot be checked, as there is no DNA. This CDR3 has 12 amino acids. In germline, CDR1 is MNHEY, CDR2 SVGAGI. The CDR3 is CASSTSGETQYF.

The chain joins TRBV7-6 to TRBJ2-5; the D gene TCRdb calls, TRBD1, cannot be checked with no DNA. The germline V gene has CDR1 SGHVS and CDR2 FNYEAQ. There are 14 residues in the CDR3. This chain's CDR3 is CASSPPEWRETQYF.

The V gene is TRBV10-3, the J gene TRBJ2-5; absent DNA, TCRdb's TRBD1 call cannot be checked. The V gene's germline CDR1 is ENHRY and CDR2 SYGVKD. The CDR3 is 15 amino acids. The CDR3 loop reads CAISVNTGARETQYF.

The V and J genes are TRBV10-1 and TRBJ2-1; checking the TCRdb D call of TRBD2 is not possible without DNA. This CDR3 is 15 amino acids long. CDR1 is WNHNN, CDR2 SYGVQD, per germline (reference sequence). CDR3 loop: CASSESAGSYNEQFF.

CDR3 residues: CATSGINYGYTF. The chain employs TRBV24-1 and TRBJ1-2. Germline V lookup: CDR1 KGHDR, CDR2 SFDVKD. The CDR3 loop spans 12 amino acids.

The CDR3 spells CATRRESNTGELFF. The chain uses TRBV19 and TRBJ2-2. CDR1 and CDR2 from the germline V gene are LNHDA and SQIVND (reference sequence). The CDR3 totals 14 residues.

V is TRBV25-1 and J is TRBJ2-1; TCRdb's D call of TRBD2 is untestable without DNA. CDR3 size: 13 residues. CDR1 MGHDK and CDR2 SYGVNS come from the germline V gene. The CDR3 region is CASSVLAGGMQFF.

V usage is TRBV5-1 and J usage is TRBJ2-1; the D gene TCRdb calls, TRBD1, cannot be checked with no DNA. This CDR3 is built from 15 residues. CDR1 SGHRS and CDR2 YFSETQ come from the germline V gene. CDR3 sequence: CASSRGTGGGYEQFF. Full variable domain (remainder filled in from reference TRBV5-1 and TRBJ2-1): KAGVTQTPRYLIKTRGQQVTLSCSPISGHRSVSWYQQTPGQGLQFLFEYFSETQRNKGNFPGRFSGRQFSNSRSEMNVSTLELGDSALYLCASSRGTGGGYEQFFGPGTRLTVL.

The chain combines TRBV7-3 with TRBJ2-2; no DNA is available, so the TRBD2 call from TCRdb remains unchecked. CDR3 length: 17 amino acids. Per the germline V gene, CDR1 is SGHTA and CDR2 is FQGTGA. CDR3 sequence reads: CASSLTSGTMGAGELFF.

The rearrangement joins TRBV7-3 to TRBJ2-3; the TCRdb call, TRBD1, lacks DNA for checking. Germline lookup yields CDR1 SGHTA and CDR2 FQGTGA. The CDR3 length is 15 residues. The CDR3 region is CASSLGPRGTDTQYF.

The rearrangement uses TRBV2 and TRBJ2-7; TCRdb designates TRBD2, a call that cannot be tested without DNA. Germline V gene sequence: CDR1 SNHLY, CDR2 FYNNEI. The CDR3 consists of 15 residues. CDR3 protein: CASRVGSGRSYEQYF.

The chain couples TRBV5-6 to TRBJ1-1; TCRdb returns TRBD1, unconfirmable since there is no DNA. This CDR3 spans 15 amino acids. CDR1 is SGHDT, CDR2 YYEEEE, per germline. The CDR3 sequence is CASSSERTLNTEAFF.

This chain's CDR3 is CASSLEGPNGIQYF. The J gene is TRBJ2-4, the V gene TRBV5-1; the D call of TRBD1 rests on TCRdb alone, since no DNA is present to check it. Germline V gives CDR1 SGHRS, CDR2 YFSETQ. The CDR3 is 14 amino acids.

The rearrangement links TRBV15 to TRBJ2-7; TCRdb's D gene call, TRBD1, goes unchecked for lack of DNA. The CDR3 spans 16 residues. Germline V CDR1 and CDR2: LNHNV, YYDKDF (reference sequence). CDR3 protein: CATSRVMGGPSYEQYF.

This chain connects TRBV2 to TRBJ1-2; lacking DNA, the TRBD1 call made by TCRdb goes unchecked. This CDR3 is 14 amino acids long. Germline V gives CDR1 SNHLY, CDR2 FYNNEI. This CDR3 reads CASRWAVDGRGYTF.

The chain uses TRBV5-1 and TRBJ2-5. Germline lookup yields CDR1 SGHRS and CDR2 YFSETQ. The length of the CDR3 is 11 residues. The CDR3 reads CASSFDETQYF. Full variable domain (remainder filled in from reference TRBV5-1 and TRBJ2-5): KAGVTQTPRYLIKTRGQQVTLSCSPISGHRSVSWYQQTPGQGLQFLFEYFSETQRNKGNFPGRFSGRQFSNSRSEMNVSTLELGDSALYLCASSFDETQYFGPGTRLLVL.

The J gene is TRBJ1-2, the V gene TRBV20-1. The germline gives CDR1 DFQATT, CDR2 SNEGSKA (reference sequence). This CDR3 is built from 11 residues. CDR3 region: CSAQGVYGYTF.

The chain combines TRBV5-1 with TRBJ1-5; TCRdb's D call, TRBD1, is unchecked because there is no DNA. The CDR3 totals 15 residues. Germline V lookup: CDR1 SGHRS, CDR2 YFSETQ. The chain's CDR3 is CASSLSGVQGQPQHF.

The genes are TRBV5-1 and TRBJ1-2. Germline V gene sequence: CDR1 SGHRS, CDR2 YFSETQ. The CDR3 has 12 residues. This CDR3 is CASSWDAYGYTF.

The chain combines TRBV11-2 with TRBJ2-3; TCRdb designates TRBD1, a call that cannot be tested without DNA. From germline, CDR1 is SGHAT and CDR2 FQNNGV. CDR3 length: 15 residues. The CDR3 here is CASSAGTGTTDTQYF.